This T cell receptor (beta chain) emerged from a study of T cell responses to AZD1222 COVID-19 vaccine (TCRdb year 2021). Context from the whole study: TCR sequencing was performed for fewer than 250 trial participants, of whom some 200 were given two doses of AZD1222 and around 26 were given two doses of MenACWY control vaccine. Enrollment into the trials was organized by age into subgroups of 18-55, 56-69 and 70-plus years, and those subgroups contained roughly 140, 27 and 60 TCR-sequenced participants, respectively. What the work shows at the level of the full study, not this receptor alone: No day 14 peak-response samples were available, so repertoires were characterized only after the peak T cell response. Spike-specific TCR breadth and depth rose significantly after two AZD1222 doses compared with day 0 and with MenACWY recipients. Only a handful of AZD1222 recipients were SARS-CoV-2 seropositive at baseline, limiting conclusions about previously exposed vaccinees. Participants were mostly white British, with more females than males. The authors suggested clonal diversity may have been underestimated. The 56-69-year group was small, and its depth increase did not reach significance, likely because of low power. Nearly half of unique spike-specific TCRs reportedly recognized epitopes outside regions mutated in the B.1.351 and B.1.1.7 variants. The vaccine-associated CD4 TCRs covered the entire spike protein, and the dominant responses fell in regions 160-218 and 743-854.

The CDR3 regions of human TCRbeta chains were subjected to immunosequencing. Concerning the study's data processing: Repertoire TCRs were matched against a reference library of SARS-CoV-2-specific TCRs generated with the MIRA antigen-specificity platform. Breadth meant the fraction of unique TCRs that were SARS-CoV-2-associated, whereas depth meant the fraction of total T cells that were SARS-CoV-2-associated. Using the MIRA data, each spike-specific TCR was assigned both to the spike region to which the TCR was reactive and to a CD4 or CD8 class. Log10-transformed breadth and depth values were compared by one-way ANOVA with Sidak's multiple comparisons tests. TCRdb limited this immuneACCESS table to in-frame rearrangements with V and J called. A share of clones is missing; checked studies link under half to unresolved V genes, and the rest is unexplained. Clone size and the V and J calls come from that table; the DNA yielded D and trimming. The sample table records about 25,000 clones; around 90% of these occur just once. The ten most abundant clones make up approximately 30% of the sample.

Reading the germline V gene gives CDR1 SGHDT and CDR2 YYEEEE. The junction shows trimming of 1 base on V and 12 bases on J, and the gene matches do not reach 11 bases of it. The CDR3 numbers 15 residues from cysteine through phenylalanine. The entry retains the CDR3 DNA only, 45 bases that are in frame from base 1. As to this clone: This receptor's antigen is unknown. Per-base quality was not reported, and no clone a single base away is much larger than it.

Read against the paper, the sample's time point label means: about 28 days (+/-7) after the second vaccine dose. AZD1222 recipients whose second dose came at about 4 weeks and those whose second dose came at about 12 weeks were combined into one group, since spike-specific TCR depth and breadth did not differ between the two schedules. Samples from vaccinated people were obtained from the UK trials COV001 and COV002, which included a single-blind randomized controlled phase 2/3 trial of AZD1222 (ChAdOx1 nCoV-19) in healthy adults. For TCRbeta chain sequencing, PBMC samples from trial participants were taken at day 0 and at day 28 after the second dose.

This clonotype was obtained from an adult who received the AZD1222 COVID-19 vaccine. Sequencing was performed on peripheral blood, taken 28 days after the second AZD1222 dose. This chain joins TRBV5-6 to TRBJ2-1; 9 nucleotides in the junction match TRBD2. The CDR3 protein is CASSLWWQILAGQFF. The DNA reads TGTGCCAGCAGCTTGTGGTGGCAGATACTAGCGGGGCAGTTCTTC.